The 25 T cell receptor beta chains presented below share a single source sample, sequenced in a study of blood T cell repertoires in COVID-19. Clones were sequenced by immunoSEQ multiplex PCR, and TCRdb holds only the in-frame ones, with some missing. The table lists 250,000 to 350,000 clones, 85% of them singletons, with around 4% in the top ten. The sample comprised peripheral blood. These receptors were taken from a woman in her forties or fifties with active or convalescent COVID-19.

The J gene is TRBJ1-1, the V gene TRBV29-1; D may be TRBD1 (5 bases). This CDR3 spans 13 amino acids. CDR1 and CDR2 (germline): SQVTM, ANQGSEA. The CDR3 region has the DNA TGCAGGGGGGGGGAGCCGAGTTACACTGAAGCTTTCTTT. Its translation: CRGGEPSYTEAFF. The whole variable domain, filled in from reference TRBV29-1 and TRBJ1-1, reads SAVISQKPSRDICQRGTSLTIQCQVDSQVTMMFWYRQQPGQSLTLIATANQGSEATYESGFVIDKFPISRPNLTFSTLTVSNMSPEDSSIYLCRGGEPSYTEAFFGQGTRLTVV.

The chain uses TRBV4-1 and TRBJ2-3, with 8 bases fitting TRBD2. V dropped 4 bases and J dropped 2; count of bases not matched to a gene: 5. There are 15 residues in the CDR3. Per the germline V gene, CDR1 is MGHRA and CDR2 is YSYEKL. CDR3 sequence reads: CASSPRGLDTDTQYF. The CDR3 coding sequence is TGCGCCAGCAGCCCCCGGGGACTAGACACAGATACGCAGTATTTT.

The chain has TRBV6-5 and TRBJ2-7; 10 bases are shared with TRBD1. Germline values: CDR1 MNHEY, CDR2 SVGAGI. This CDR3 region has 13 residues. The junction had 1 base not matched to a gene; V was cut back by 2 bases and J by 6 bases. The CDR3 nucleotides read TGTGCCAGCAGTTACGGACAGGGGGGCGAGCAGTACTTC. Protein sequence: CASSYGQGGEQYF.

This rearrangement joins TRBV2 to TRBJ1-5; TRBD1 is a possible D gene (5 bases). This CDR3 comprises 14 residues. Germline CDR1 is SNHLY and CDR2 is FYNNEI. Trimming removed 3 bases at V and 2 bases at J, with 8 bases between. CDR3 coding DNA: TGTGCCAGCAGTGATGAAGGGGGCAATCAGCCCCAGCATTTT. Protein sequence: CASSDEGGNQPQHF. The complete variable domain, with remaining parts taken from reference TRBV2 and TRBJ1-5, reads EPEVTQTPSHQVTQMGQEVILRCVPISNHLYFYWYRQILGQKVEFLVSFYNNEISEKSEIFDDQFSVERPDGSNFTLKIRSTKLEDSAMYFCASSDEGGNQPQHFGDGTRLSIL.

The V and J genes are TRBV28 and TRBJ2-5; D is unresolved. The germline V and J ends were trimmed by 4 bases and 9 bases, with 9 bases remaining between them. The V gene's germline CDR1 is MDHEN and CDR2 SYDVKM. The CDR3 is made up of 11 amino acids. The CDR3 nucleotides are TGTGCCAGCAGTTCCGGGTGGGCCCAGTACTTC. It yields the protein CASSSGWAQYF.

The chain carries TRBV30 and TRBJ2-7; D may be TRBD1 (6 bases). The V end lost 2 bases, the J end lost 2 bases, and 7 bases lay between the germline ends. Germline lookup yields CDR1 GTSNPN and CDR2 SVGIG (reference sequence). CDR3 length: 12 amino acids. CDR3 residues: CAWSQGTYEQYF. The CDR3 coding sequence is TGTGCCTGGAGTCAGGGGACCTACGAGCAGTACTTC.

J is TRBJ2-2 and V is TRBV25-1; D might be TRBD2 (6 bases). Trimming removed 7 bases from V and 3 bases from J, with 15 bases in between. CDR1 is MGHDK, CDR2 SYGVNS, per germline. This CDR3 contains 15 residues. The chain's CDR3 is CASTPGREDTGELFF. The CDR3 DNA reads TGTGCCAGCACCCCCGGCAGGGAGGACACCGGGGAGCTGTTTTTT.

This chain joins TRBV4-2 and TRBJ1-2; 9 bases line up with TRBD1. V lost 3 bases to trimming and J lost 0 bases; unmatched junction nucleotides: 5. Germline assignment: CDR1 LGHNA and CDR2 YNFKEQ. The CDR3 is 16 residues long. The CDR3 reads CASSQVQGAANYGYTF. DNA for the CDR3: TGTGCCAGCAGCCAGGTACAGGGGGCGGCTAACTATGGCTACACCTTC.

The chain combines TRBV11-2 with TRBJ2-1, with a tentative D call TRBD2 (5 bases). The germline V gene has CDR1 SGHAT and CDR2 FQNNGV. The CDR3 runs to 17 residues. V gave up 0 bases and J gave up 6 bases, with 18 bases separating them. The DNA for the CDR3 is TGTGCCAGCAGCTTAGATCGAAGGCAGGTTGGGAGCAATGAGCAGTTCTTC. It translates to CASSLDRRQVGSNEQFF.

This chain joins TRBV6-4 and TRBJ2-1; 14 nucleotides line up with TRBD2. The J segment lost 13 bases and the V segment lost 0 bases, leaving 5 bases of the junction unmatched. The CDR3 is 15 residues long. Germline V gene lookup returns CDR1 MRHNA and CDR2 SNTAGT. CDR3 bases: TGTGCCAGCAGTGACTCGATCGGGACTAGCGGGAGCCAGTTCTTC. Protein: CASSDSIGTSGSQFF.

This clone is a singleton in its sample. The V call is TRBV2, the J call TRBJ1-2; a possible D gene is TRBD1 (6 bases). From germline, CDR1 is SNHLY and CDR2 FYNNEI. V gave up 2 bases and J gave up 9 bases, with 16 bases separating them. The CDR3 totals 14 residues. The CDR3 DNA reads TGTGCCAGCAGTGAACCTACGGACAGCCTTAGCTACACCTTC. Protein sequence: CASSEPTDSLSYTF.

This clone has just one count. This chain connects TRBV14 to TRBJ1-3; D remains ambiguous. V shed 0 bases and J shed 6 bases, with 6 bases lying between them. This CDR3 has 13 amino acids. Germline assignment: CDR1 SGHDN and CDR2 FVKESK. The DNA of the CDR3 is TGTGCCAGCAGCCAAGATCGGTTAAACACCATATATTTT. Protein product: CASSQDRLNTIYF. The whole variable domain, remainder taken from reference TRBV14 and TRBJ1-3, is EAGVTQFPSHSVIEKGQTVTLRCDPISGHDNLYWYRRVMGKEIKFLLHFVKESKQDESGMPNNRFLAERTGGTYSTLKVQPAELEDSGVYFCASSQDRLNTIYFGEGSWLTVV.

The CDR3 bases are TGTGCCAGCAGTTGGCCCGATTCACCCCTCCACTTT. Translation: CASSWPDSPLHF. The V gene is TRBV27, the J gene TRBJ1-6; D gene unclear. Germline V lookup: CDR1 MNHEY, CDR2 SMNVEV (reference sequence). Trimming pared 4 bases from V and 8 bases from J, leaving 6 bases between. The CDR3 contains 12 residues.

The V and J genes are TRBV19 and TRBJ2-5, with TRBD1 as a possible D gene (6 bases). Per germline, CDR1 LNHDA and CDR2 SQIVND (reference sequence). The CDR3 covers 15 residues. Trimming took off 1 base at V and 1 base at J, with 10 bases between the two ends. The CDR3 reads CASSIGAGAQETQYF. The CDR3 DNA reads as TGTGCCAGTAGTATAGGGGCAGGGGCCCAAGAGACCCAGTACTTC.

V is TRBV19 and J is TRBJ1-3; D is perhaps TRBD1 (6 bases). Trimming left V 5 bases short and J 2 bases short, with 13 bases between. This CDR3 region has 15 residues. Germline V lookup: CDR1 LNHDA, CDR2 SQIVND (reference sequence). The CDR3 is CASSHAGTPGNTIYF. Here the CDR3 DNA reads TGTGCCAGTAGTCACGCCGGGACACCTGGAAACACCATATATTTT.

This chain connects TRBV19 to TRBJ1-5, with D unresolved. CDR3 length equals 13 residues. Trimming shortened V by 4 bases and J by 6 bases, and 10 bases separated the two germline ends. The germline V gene encodes CDR1 LNHDA and CDR2 SQIVND (reference sequence). DNA of the CDR3: TGTGCCAGTAGTACCCAGAGGGCTCAGCCCCAGCATTTT. Translating it yields CASSTQRAQPQHF.

The chain combines TRBV4-1 with TRBJ2-7, with 8 positions matching TRBD2. V shed 3 bases, J shed 2 bases, and the junction held 12 bases outside the gene matches. This CDR3 spans 17 amino acids. Germline values: CDR1 MGHRA, CDR2 YSYEKL. The CDR3 DNA follows: TGCGCCAGCAGCCACGGAGGGCCAGCGGGAGTAGCCTACGAGCAGTACTTC. It encodes CASSHGGPAGVAYEQYF.

As for this clone: A read error is likely, as this CDR3 ends without the conserved phenylalanine or tryptophan. The DNA is omitted, as the CDR3 cannot be located on it reliably, and the CDR3 follows TCRdb's listing. V gene TRBV6-2 or TRBV6-3 combines with J gene TRBJ1-1. The CDR3 numbers 11 amino acids, ends counted. Germline CDR1 is MNHEY and CDR2 is SVGEGT. The CDR3 here is CASSNLLRGSL.

There are a few counts of this clone. The V and J genes are TRBV7-9 and TRBJ1-1; D perhaps matches TRBD1 (6 bases). The CDR3 is made up of 16 amino acids. Trimming took 6 bases from V and 2 from J, leaving 19 bases between them. The germline gives CDR1 SEHNR, CDR2 FQNEAQ (reference sequence). The CDR3 sequence: CASRSEGGRRNTEAFF. Here the CDR3 DNA reads TGTGCCAGCAGATCGGAGGGGGGGCGGCGAAACACTGAAGCTTTCTTT.

V gene TRBV5-1 combines with J gene TRBJ2-1; D possibly corresponds to TRBD2 (5 bases). This CDR3 comprises 18 residues. CDR1 is SGHRS, CDR2 YFSETQ, per germline. V was trimmed by 4 bases and J by 0 bases, leaving 20 bases between them. In DNA, the CDR3 is TGCGCCAGCAGCCGGGCCGGGGTTTTAAGAGGCTCCTACAATGAGCAGTTCTTC. Amino acid sequence: CASSRAGVLRGSYNEQFF.

This clone was observed a few times. The rearrangement links TRBV11-2 to TRBJ1-2; TRBD1 matches at 11 bases. Per the germline V gene, CDR1 is SGHAT and CDR2 is FQNNGV. The CDR3 covers 14 residues. After removal of 5 bases from V and 7 bases from J, the junction contained 6 bases not matched to a gene. The CDR3 loop reads CASSRTGGGLGYTF. CDR3 coding DNA: TGTGCCAGCAGCCGGACAGGGGGCGGGCTTGGCTACACCTTC.

This clone was found once. This chain links TRBV7-8 with TRBJ1-2, with 9 bases aligning to TRBD1. Unmatched junction bases numbered 9, after V lost 5 bases and J lost 8 bases. Germline V gene data show CDR1 as SGHVS and CDR2 as FQNEAQ. The CDR3 has 14 residues. The CDR3 reads CASSRDRAENGYTF. As DNA, the CDR3 is TGTGCCAGCAGCAGGGACAGGGCAGAAAACGGCTACACCTTC.

The rearrangement uses TRBV10-3 and TRBJ2-2; D call uncertain. Germline V gene lookup returns CDR1 ENHRY and CDR2 SYGVKD. V was pared by 5 bases and J by 4 bases, with 8 bases between. CDR3 length: 13 residues. The DNA for the CDR3 is TGTGCCATCAGTTTAGAGGCCACCGGGGAGCTGTTTTTT. Protein product: CAISLEATGELFF.

The chain joins TRBV7-8 to TRBJ1-6; TRBD1 agrees at 8 bases. The J segment lost 18 bases and the V segment lost 1 base, leaving 8 bases of the junction unmatched. The CDR3 is 13 amino acids. Germline V gene sequence: CDR1 SGHVS, CDR2 FQNEAQ. This chain's CDR3 is CASSLVSGQASHF. In nucleotides, the CDR3 is TGTGCCAGCAGCTTAGTCTCGGGACAGGCTTCCCACTTT.

The genes are TRBV5-4 and TRBJ2-2, with D perhaps matching TRBD1 (6 bases). Trimming shortened V by 3 bases and J by 6 bases, and 18 bases separated the two germline ends. This CDR3 spans 16 amino acids. The V gene's germline CDR1 is SGHNT and CDR2 YYREEE (reference sequence). The CDR3 here is CASSYRAAFGPGELFF. DNA for the CDR3: TGTGCCAGCAGCTACAGGGCCGCCTTTGGGCCCGGGGAGCTGTTTTTT.